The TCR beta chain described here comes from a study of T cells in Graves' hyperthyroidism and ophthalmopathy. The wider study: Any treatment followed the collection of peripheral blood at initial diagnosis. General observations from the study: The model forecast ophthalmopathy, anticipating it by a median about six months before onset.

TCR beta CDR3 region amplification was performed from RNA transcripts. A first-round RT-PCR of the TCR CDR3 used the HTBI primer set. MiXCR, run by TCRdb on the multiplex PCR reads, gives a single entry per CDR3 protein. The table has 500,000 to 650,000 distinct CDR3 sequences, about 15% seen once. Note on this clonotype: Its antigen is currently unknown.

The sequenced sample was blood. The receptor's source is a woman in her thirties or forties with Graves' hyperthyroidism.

CDR3 in amino acids: CASSLDNRESTDTQYF. The DNA for the CDR3 is TGTGCCAGCAGCTTAGATAACAGGGAGAGCACAGATACGCAGTATTTT. The J gene is TRBJ2-3, the V gene TRBV11-2; weak D call: TRBD1 (6 bases). The germline gives CDR1 SGHAT, CDR2 FQNNGV. The CDR3 runs 16 residues. Between the trimmed V and J ends, which lost 0 bases and 0 bases, there was a span of 10 bases.